This T cell receptor beta chain was identified in a study of regulatory T cells in long-lasting Graves disease. Study context: For a period under 3 months, newly diagnosed Graves' patients had taken antithyroid drugs. Findings and limits, study-wide: The small sample size may have reduced accuracy.

This CDR3 has 15 residues. The V segment lost 4 bases and the J segment 4 bases; nucleotides outside the gene matches: 4. Germline CDR1 and CDR2: ENHRY and SYGVKD. To note about this clonotype: Its antigen is not identified.

With iRepertoire HTBI primers and Arm-PCR of CDR3 regions, TCR beta libraries were built. In the original workflow: Across the samples, identification revealed approximately 66 TRBV and 14 TRBJ segments. MiXCR, applied by TCRdb to the multiplex PCR reads, yields one record per CDR3 protein. TCRdb's processing, not the study's, gives the V and J calls here. The sample shows roughly 530,000 distinct CDR3 sequences, about 16% of them seen only once. As for time point: newly diagnosed GD, antithyroid drugs for less than 3 months. PBMC-derived RNA was used for the TCR library. The sample was also reused in another study, on T cells in Graves' hyperthyroidism and ophthalmopathy. That work contributes: By a 13 V-J model, ophthalmopathy was set apart from stable hyperthyroidism.

The V and J genes are TRBV10-3 and TRBJ2-2; 9 bases fit TRBD1. Material: peripheral blood mononuclear cells (PBMCs), obtained at new diagnosis, from a patient treated with antithyroid drugs. This TCR derives from a woman aged 35-65 years with Graves disease. CDR3 DNA: TGTGCCATCAGTGCCGGGACAGGGAGCACCGGGGAGCTGTTTTTT. Its protein product is CAISAGTGSTGELFF.